Listed below are T cell receptor beta chains from one sample, sequenced in a study of T cells in Graves' hyperthyroidism and ophthalmopathy. TCRdb ran MiXCR on the multiplex PCR reads and lists one entry per CDR3 protein. The sample lists 700,000 to 850,000 distinct CDR3 sequences, roughly 32% occurring once. Sequencing was performed on blood. These receptor sequences come from a woman between 40 and 55 years old with Graves' hyperthyroidism. Each CDR3 is given with its conserved first and last residue.

J gene: TRBJ1-1; CDR3 length: 12; V gene: TRBV7-9; CDR3 protein: CASSLISAEASF
J gene: TRBJ2-5; CDR3 length: 14; V gene: TRBV24-1; CDR3 protein: CATSDPGVGETQYF
J gene: TRBJ2-6; CDR3 length: 16; V gene: TRBV24-1; CDR3 protein: CATSDPGQSGANVLTF
J gene: TRBJ1-2; CDR3 length: 16; V gene: TRBV20-1; CDR3 protein: CSAQTEPGLVGYGYTF
J gene: TRBJ2-5; CDR3 length: 18; V gene: TRBV7-9; CDR3 protein: CASSLARIMGPPAPTQYF
J gene: TRBJ1-1; CDR3 length: 13; V gene: TRBV15; CDR3 protein: CATTLDRNTEAFF
J gene: TRBJ2-7; CDR3 length: 15; V gene: TRBV7-2; CDR3 protein: CASSSGQGIIYEQYF
J gene: TRBJ2-2; CDR3 length: 15; V gene: TRBV7-2; CDR3 protein: CASSLELAGVGELFF
J gene: TRBJ1-6; CDR3 length: 14; V gene: TRBV2; CDR3 protein: CASTGGVYNSPLHF
J gene: TRBJ2-7; CDR3 length: 15; V gene: TRBV5-8; CDR3 protein: CASSLRDSEGYEQYF
J gene: TRBJ1-1; CDR3 length: 17; V gene: TRBV6-1; CDR3 protein: CASSQARGRGTGTEAFF
J gene: TRBJ2-1; CDR3 length: 13; V gene: TRBV4-1; CDR3 protein: CASSQGLYNEQFF
J gene: TRBJ1-5; CDR3 length: 12; V gene: TRBV12-3/TRBV12-4; CDR3 protein: CASSFGRQPQHF
J gene: TRBJ2-2; CDR3 length: 15; V gene: TRBV7-2; CDR3 protein: CASNHDRGFYGELFF
J gene: TRBJ2-5; CDR3 length: 16; V gene: TRBV12-3/TRBV12-4; CDR3 protein: CASSMNPGPVGETQYF
J gene: TRBJ2-2; CDR3 length: 14; V gene: TRBV15; CDR3 protein: CATSSALNTGELFF
J gene: TRBJ2-5; CDR3 length: 16; V gene: TRBV7-2; CDR3 protein: CASSQWTGPGGETQYF
J gene: TRBJ2-7; CDR3 length: 15; V gene: TRBV6-6; CDR3 protein: CASSYLLAEAYEQYF
J gene: TRBJ1-1; CDR3 length: 17; V gene: TRBV7-9; CDR3 protein: CASSSASGGRLDTKAFF
J gene: TRBJ2-5; CDR3 length: 12; V gene: TRBV12-3/TRBV12-4; CDR3 protein: CASGTSRETQYF
J gene: TRBJ1-3; CDR3 length: 14; V gene: TRBV27; CDR3 protein: CASSSWGSGNTIYF
J gene: TRBJ2-7; CDR3 length: 11; V gene: TRBV7-8; CDR3 protein: CASSHSYEQYF
J gene: TRBJ1-2; CDR3 length: 18; V gene: TRBV18; CDR3 protein: CASSPGGKARHKTYGYTF
J gene: TRBJ2-5; CDR3 length: 13; V gene: TRBV30; CDR3 protein: CACPFWGGETQYF
J gene: TRBJ1-2; CDR3 length: 14; V gene: TRBV10-3; CDR3 protein: CASRDRGLLYGYTF
J gene: TRBJ1-3; CDR3 length: 17; V gene: TRBV4-3; CDR3 protein: CASSQDFPGLAVNTIYF
J gene: TRBJ2-7; CDR3 length: 13; V gene: TRBV7-8; CDR3 protein: CASQGPGDYEQYF
J gene: TRBJ1-1; CDR3 length: 15; V gene: TRBV12-3/TRBV12-4; CDR3 protein: CASSQDLGVTAEAFF
J gene: TRBJ1-6; CDR3 length: 18; V gene: TRBV20-1; CDR3 protein: CSARDRPGQSGIISPLHF
J gene: TRBJ2-2; CDR3 length: 15; V gene: TRBV7-2; CDR3 protein: CASSLAPTIAGELFF
J gene: TRBJ1-6; CDR3 length: 13; V gene: TRBV27; CDR3 protein: CASKGHANSPLHF
J gene: TRBJ2-7; CDR3 length: 15; V gene: TRBV7-2; CDR3 protein: CASSLMGQHNYEQYF
J gene: TRBJ1-4; CDR3 length: 15; V gene: TRBV5-1; CDR3 protein: CASTYTSATNEKLFF
J gene: TRBJ1-2; CDR3 length: 15; V gene: TRBV2; CDR3 protein: CASIATQAANYGYTF
J gene: TRBJ1-4; CDR3 length: 15; V gene: TRBV6-5; CDR3 protein: CASSYSPTGVEKLFF
J gene: TRBJ2-7; CDR3 length: 15; V gene: TRBV20-1; CDR3 protein: CSARDQLAGSGEQYF
J gene: TRBJ1-4; CDR3 length: 15; V gene: TRBV10-3; CDR3 protein: CAILGDRLIREKLFF
J gene: TRBJ2-7; CDR3 length: 14; V gene: TRBV5-5; CDR3 protein: CASSSGTSAYEQYF
J gene: TRBJ2-7; CDR3 length: 14; V gene: TRBV6-5; CDR3 protein: CASSYSTSGYEQYF
J gene: TRBJ1-6; CDR3 length: 13; V gene: TRBV12-3/TRBV12-4; CDR3 protein: CASSTLGDSPLHF
J gene: NA; CDR3 length: 13; V gene: TRBV20-1; CDR3 protein: CSVFGGENVIQFF
J gene: TRBJ1-3; CDR3 length: 16; V gene: TRBV25-1; CDR3 protein: CASSERGGAGVNTIYF
J gene: TRBJ1-1; CDR3 length: 14; V gene: TRBV12-3/TRBV12-4; CDR3 protein: CASSLPFSNTEAFF
J gene: TRBJ1-5; CDR3 length: 9; V gene: TRBV29-1; CDR3 protein: CSLGGPQHF
J gene: TRBJ2-7; CDR3 length: 14; V gene: TRBV19; CDR3 protein: CASSFGQDGYEQYF
J gene: TRBJ2-7; CDR3 length: 13; V gene: TRBV19; CDR3 protein: CASSGGTSYEQYF
J gene: TRBJ1-5; CDR3 length: 15; V gene: TRBV6-6; CDR3 protein: CASSYSGSSSQPQHF
J gene: TRBJ2-7; CDR3 length: 15; V gene: TRBV7-2; CDR3 protein: CASSLPGLAAYEQYF
J gene: TRBJ1-1; CDR3 length: 15; V gene: TRBV10-3; CDR3 protein: CAIRTTGMGSTEAFF